A selection of T cell receptor beta chains follows, all from one sample in a study of response to subunit inactivated influenza vaccine. TCRdb passed the RT-PCR reads through MiXCR, listing each CDR3 protein once. The sample holds more than 700,000 distinct CDR3 sequences, around 20% seen once. The material sequenced was PBMCs from blood, taken around 5 days after vaccination. These receptors were obtained from a man between 45 and 60 years old who received an inactivated influenza vaccine. Both conserved end residues are part of each CDR3. A D gene is named only where the DNA matches it firmly. Part of the rows lack a size; the others show once, few, many or a class for expanded clones.

j_call: TRBJ1-3; clone_size: .; v_call: TRBV7-9; d_call: .; cdr3_nt: TGTGCCAGCATCGCCCTGGACACCATATATTTT; cdr3_aa: CASIALDTIYF
j_call: TRBJ2-7; clone_size: .; v_call: TRBV5-6; d_call: .; cdr3_nt: TGTGCCAGCAGCCAACCCCGGGGCGCGGCCTACGAGCAGTACTTC; cdr3_aa: CASSQPRGAAYEQYF
j_call: TRBJ2-3; clone_size: .; v_call: TRBV28; d_call: .; cdr3_nt: TGTGCCAGCAGTGGGAGCGACGCGGATACGCAGTATTTT; cdr3_aa: CASSGSDADTQYF
j_call: TRBJ2-1; clone_size: many; v_call: TRBV6-5; d_call: .; cdr3_nt: TGTGCCAGCAGTTACTGGGACAAGGACCACAATGAGCAGTTCTTC; cdr3_aa: CASSYWDKDHNEQFF
j_call: TRBJ1-1; clone_size: once; v_call: TRBV7-9; d_call: .; cdr3_nt: TGTGCCAGCAGCTACTGGGACGGGAACACTGAAGCTTTCTTT; cdr3_aa: CASSYWDGNTEAFF
j_call: TRBJ1-1; clone_size: .; v_call: TRBV20-1; d_call: .; cdr3_nt: TGCAGTGCTAGATCAACGGCACAGGGAGAAACTTTCTTT; cdr3_aa: CSARSTAQGETFF
j_call: TRBJ2-7; clone_size: many; v_call: TRBV6-5; d_call: .; cdr3_nt: TGTGCCAGCAGTTACAGGCGGGGACACTACGAGCAGTACTTC; cdr3_aa: CASSYRRGHYEQYF
j_call: TRBJ2-5; clone_size: many; v_call: TRBV6-5; d_call: .; cdr3_nt: TGTGCCAGCAGTTCCCCCTTGACAGGGGAGGGGGAGACCCAGTACTTC; cdr3_aa: CASSSPLTGEGETQYF
j_call: TRBJ1-6; clone_size: few; v_call: TRBV20-1; d_call: TRBD1; cdr3_nt: TGCAGTGCTAGAGATCCAGGGACAGGGGCGTCCTCACCCCTCCACTTT; cdr3_aa: CSARDPGTGASSPLHF
j_call: TRBJ1-4; clone_size: few; v_call: TRBV6-5; d_call: .; cdr3_nt: TGTGCCAGCAGTAACTCCCAGACGACTAGGAATGAAAAACTGTTTTTT; cdr3_aa: CASSNSQTTRNEKLFF
j_call: TRBJ2-6; clone_size: .; v_call: TRBV6-2/TRBV6-3; d_call: .; cdr3_nt: TGTGCCAGCAGTTACCAGTTGGGCCACGTCCTGACTTTC; cdr3_aa: CASSYQLGHVLTF
j_call: TRBJ2-5; clone_size: .; v_call: TRBV11-2; d_call: .; cdr3_nt: TGTGCCAGCAGCCTTCTCGGGTCAACGGGATCCTGGGAGACCCAGTACTTC; cdr3_aa: CASSLLGSTGSWETQYF
j_call: TRBJ2-7; clone_size: few; v_call: TRBV15; d_call: TRBD1; cdr3_nt: TGTGCCACCAGCAGAGATCGTCCCGGGACAGGGGCCTACGAGCAGTACTTC; cdr3_aa: CATSRDRPGTGAYEQYF
j_call: TRBJ2-1; clone_size: few; v_call: TRBV6-5; d_call: TRBD2; cdr3_nt: TGTGCCAGCAGTTACCCGACTAGCGGGGGCTCTAATGAGCAGTTCTTC; cdr3_aa: CASSYPTSGGSNEQFF
j_call: TRBJ2-7; clone_size: .; v_call: TRBV18; d_call: .; cdr3_nt: TGTGCCAGCTCCCGGGGCCCTATAAACTCCTACGAGCAGTACTTC; cdr3_aa: CASSRGPINSYEQYF
j_call: TRBJ2-1; clone_size: few; v_call: TRBV12-3/TRBV12-4; d_call: .; cdr3_nt: TGTGCCAGCAGTCGAGTTCCCTACAATGAGCAGTTCTTC; cdr3_aa: CASSRVPYNEQFF
j_call: TRBJ2-1; clone_size: many; v_call: TRBV19; d_call: TRBD2; cdr3_nt: TGTGCCAGTAGGCTAGCGGGAGTAAGGAATGAGCAGTTCTTC; cdr3_aa: CASRLAGVRNEQFF
j_call: TRBJ2-2; clone_size: .; v_call: TRBV11-2; d_call: TRBD1; cdr3_nt: TGTGCCAGCAGCTCTGCCGACAGGGGAATCTCGAACACCGGGGAGCTGTTTTTT; cdr3_aa: CASSSADRGISNTGELFF
j_call: TRBJ2-2; clone_size: few; v_call: TRBV7-2; d_call: TRBD1; cdr3_nt: TGTGCCAGCAGCCCCGGGACAGGGGCCTCCGGGGAGCTGTTTTTT; cdr3_aa: CASSPGTGASGELFF
j_call: TRBJ1-1; clone_size: few; v_call: TRBV27; d_call: .; cdr3_nt: TGTGCCAGCAGGCGGGACACGAACACTGAAGCTTTCTTT; cdr3_aa: CASRRDTNTEAFF
j_call: TRBJ2-1; clone_size: many; v_call: TRBV29-1; d_call: .; cdr3_nt: TGCAGCGTTTCGGACACCCTCTACAATGAGCAGTTCTTC; cdr3_aa: CSVSDTLYNEQFF
j_call: TRBJ2-7; clone_size: .; v_call: TRBV15; d_call: .; cdr3_nt: TGTGCCACCAGCGGGGAGTCGACCTACGAGCAGTACTTC; cdr3_aa: CATSGESTYEQYF
j_call: TRBJ1-4; clone_size: .; v_call: TRBV18; d_call: .; cdr3_nt: TGTGCCAGCTCACCAGCTGGCGGGAGAGTAACTAATGAAAAACTGTTTTTT; cdr3_aa: CASSPAGGRVTNEKLFF
j_call: TRBJ1-1; clone_size: few; v_call: TRBV20-1; d_call: .; cdr3_nt: TGCAGTGCTAGGATACATAGACGAAACACTGAAGCTTTCTTT; cdr3_aa: CSARIHRRNTEAFF
j_call: TRBJ2-5; clone_size: .; v_call: TRBV12-3/TRBV12-4; d_call: .; cdr3_nt: TGTGCCAGCAGTTCGGGTGGGCAACTCCAAGAGACCCAGTACTTC; cdr3_aa: CASSSGGQLQETQYF
j_call: TRBJ1-4; clone_size: .; v_call: TRBV2; d_call: TRBD1; cdr3_nt: TGTGCCAGCAGACGGACAGGGGGCTATGAAAAACTGTTTTTT; cdr3_aa: CASRRTGGYEKLFF
j_call: TRBJ2-3; clone_size: many; v_call: TRBV7-7; d_call: .; cdr3_nt: TGTGCTAGCAGCTTAGGTGGGGATGACGATACGCAGTATTTT; cdr3_aa: CASSLGGDDDTQYF
j_call: TRBJ2-2; clone_size: few; v_call: TRBV24-1; d_call: .; cdr3_nt: TGTGCCACCAGTGATTTCAGGAACACCGGGGAGCTGTTTTTT; cdr3_aa: CATSDFRNTGELFF
j_call: TRBJ2-5; clone_size: .; v_call: TRBV4-3; d_call: .; cdr3_nt: TGCGCCAGCAGCCAAACCCCGGAAGGGGATGAGACCCAGTACTTC; cdr3_aa: CASSQTPEGDETQYF
j_call: TRBJ2-1; clone_size: few; v_call: TRBV25-1; d_call: .; cdr3_nt: TGTGCCACCTCGGACAGCGTCGATGAGCAGTTCTTC; cdr3_aa: CATSDSVDEQFF
j_call: TRBJ1-1; clone_size: .; v_call: TRBV12-3/TRBV12-4; d_call: .; cdr3_nt: TGTGCCAGCAGTGTCCAGGGGAACACTGAAGCTTTCTTT; cdr3_aa: CASSVQGNTEAFF
j_call: TRBJ1-1; clone_size: .; v_call: TRBV3-1; d_call: .; cdr3_nt: TGTGCCAGCAGCCAAGCGAAAAACACTGAAGCTTTCTTT; cdr3_aa: CASSQAKNTEAFF
j_call: TRBJ2-5; clone_size: once; v_call: TRBV7-2; d_call: TRBD2; cdr3_nt: TGTGCCAGCAGCTTAAAGGGACTAGCGGGAGGGACCCAGTACTTC; cdr3_aa: CASSLKGLAGGTQYF
j_call: TRBJ2-5; clone_size: .; v_call: TRBV20-1; d_call: TRBD2; cdr3_nt: TGCAGTGGGACTAGCGGGGCCGAAGAGACCCAGTACTTC; cdr3_aa: CSGTSGAEETQYF
j_call: TRBJ2-1; clone_size: .; v_call: TRBV6-4; d_call: TRBD1; cdr3_nt: TGTGCCACGGGACAGGGGGCGAGCTCCTACAATGAGCAGTTCTTC; cdr3_aa: CATGQGASSYNEQFF
j_call: TRBJ1-6; clone_size: .; v_call: TRBV5-1; d_call: TRBD1; cdr3_nt: TGCGCCAGCAGCTTGGCCGGGACAGGTTCACCCCTCCACTTT; cdr3_aa: CASSLAGTGSPLHF
j_call: TRBJ2-7; clone_size: .; v_call: TRBV28; d_call: .; cdr3_nt: TGTGCCAGCACGATTCGGGGTGCTGGTCTTGGCTACGAGCAGTACTTC; cdr3_aa: CASTIRGAGLGYEQYF
j_call: TRBJ2-3; clone_size: .; v_call: TRBV2; d_call: TRBD2; cdr3_nt: TGTGCCAGCAGTTTCCCAAGACGGGAGGGCCTAATTTCAGATACGCAGTATTTT; cdr3_aa: CASSFPRREGLISDTQYF
j_call: TRBJ2-5; clone_size: once; v_call: TRBV7-9; d_call: .; cdr3_nt: TGTGCCAGCAGCTTAGTATGGCGGTGGACCCAAGAGACCCAGTACTTC; cdr3_aa: CASSLVWRWTQETQYF
j_call: TRBJ2-7; clone_size: .; v_call: TRBV6-2/TRBV6-3; d_call: TRBD2; cdr3_nt: TGTGCCAGCAGACCCAGCGGGGGGGCAACCTACGAGCAGTACTTC; cdr3_aa: CASRPSGGATYEQYF
j_call: TRBJ1-3; clone_size: few; v_call: TRBV5-1; d_call: .; cdr3_nt: TGCGCCAGCAGCTTGGCAGGTGTCTACGGGGACACCATATATTTT; cdr3_aa: CASSLAGVYGDTIYF
j_call: TRBJ1-2; clone_size: .; v_call: TRBV6-1; d_call: .; cdr3_nt: TGTGCCAGCAGCTCAGGGATAGTTGGCTACACCTTC; cdr3_aa: CASSSGIVGYTF
j_call: TRBJ2-1; clone_size: .; v_call: TRBV5-1; d_call: .; cdr3_nt: TGCGCCAGCAGCTTGATGGGGGACCCTAACAGTGAGCAGTTCTTC; cdr3_aa: CASSLMGDPNSEQFF
j_call: TRBJ1-1; clone_size: .; v_call: TRBV28; d_call: TRBD1; cdr3_nt: TGTGCCAGCAAGACAGGGGTGAACACTGAAGCTTTCTTT; cdr3_aa: CASKTGVNTEAFF
j_call: TRBJ2-2; clone_size: .; v_call: TRBV5-1; d_call: TRBD1; cdr3_nt: TGCGCCACCAAGACAGGGGGCAACACCGGGGAGCTGTTTTTT; cdr3_aa: CATKTGGNTGELFF